These 8 T cell receptor beta chains came from one sample sequenced in a study of blood T cell repertoires in COVID-19. Profiling relied on immunoSEQ multiplex PCR, and the TCRdb table lists in-frame clones only, not all of them. The sample carries under 300,000 clones, more than 65% recorded once. The sample was peripheral blood. The receptors originated from a woman aged 40 to 55 who had recovered from COVID-19.

The genes are TRBV6-5 and TRBJ1-2; the match to TRBD1 covers 8 bases. V dropped 7 bases and J dropped 8; count of bases not matched to a gene: 15. CDR3 size: 15 residues. The germline CDR1 and CDR2 sequences are MNHEY and SVGAGI. CDR3 protein: CASTNGPGGAVGYTF. DNA for the CDR3: TGTGCCAGCACTAACGGGCCAGGGGGCGCGGTCGGCTACACCTTC.

The chain links TRBV4-1 to TRBJ2-7; a possible D gene is TRBD2 (5 bases). The V end lost 0 bases, the J end lost 1 base, and 10 bases lay between the germline ends. In germline, CDR1 is MGHRA, CDR2 YSYEKL. CDR3 size: 15 residues. CDR3 nucleotide sequence: TGCGCCAGCAGCCAAGAACCCAGGACTTCCTACGAGCAGTACTTC. It is translated as CASSQEPRTSYEQYF.

The V gene is TRBV7-3, the J gene TRBJ2-2; maybe TRBD1 (6 bases). V was pared by 4 bases and J by 6 bases, with 9 bases between. The CDR3 is 13 amino acids. Germline V gives CDR1 SGHTA, CDR2 FQGTGA. The CDR3 spells CASSSGQSGELFF. CDR3 nucleotide sequence: TGTGCCAGCAGCTCAGGACAGTCCGGGGAGCTGTTTTTT.

In its sample, this clone ranks as medium-sized. This chain links TRBV9 with TRBJ1-2; 10 positions agree with TRBD1. Germline V gene sequence: CDR1 SGDLS, CDR2 YYNGEE. CDR3 size: 16 residues. The V gene end was trimmed by 3 bases and the J gene end by 4 bases; junction bases not matched to a gene: 9. The CDR3 region has the DNA TGTGCCAGCAGCGACCCCGGGACAGGGGTGGGCTATGGCTACACCTTC. Translating it yields CASSDPGTGVGYGYTF.

The chain carries TRBV7-2 and TRBJ2-7; TRBD1 matches 8 bases. CDR1 SGHTA and CDR2 FQGNSA come from the germline V gene. This CDR3 comprises 15 residues. J was trimmed by 3 bases and V by 5 bases; bases with no gene match: 9. The CDR3: CASSGWTGTYYEQYF. In nucleotides, the CDR3 is TGTGCCAGCAGCGGCTGGACAGGGACTTACTACGAGCAGTACTTC.

This sequence joins TRBV10-2 and TRBJ2-3, with TRBD2 identical over 10 bases. The CDR3 spans 15 residues. V shed 9 bases, J shed 5 bases, and the junction held 11 bases outside the gene matches. CDR1 and CDR2 from the germline V gene are WSHSY and SAAADI. The DNA for the CDR3 is TGCGCCAGTACCCGAGCGGGGGGGCTTGGAGATACGCAGTATTTT. Its translation is CASTRAGGLGDTQYF.

The genes are TRBV5-1 and TRBJ2-2, with 8 nucleotides matching TRBD1. From germline, CDR1 is SGHRS and CDR2 YFSETQ. This CDR3 contains 15 residues. Trimming cost V 1 base and J 5 bases; bases outside gene matches: 4. CDR3 region: CASSLTGQGTGELFF. Here the CDR3 DNA reads TGCGCCAGCAGCTTGACTGGACAGGGTACCGGGGAGCTGTTTTTT.

This clone was counted once. This chain uses TRBV3-1 (or the pseudogene TRBV3-2) with TRBJ2-2; D gene ambiguous. There are 14 residues in the CDR3. V dropped 4 bases and J dropped 6 bases, with 12 bases sitting between them. CDR1 and CDR2 from the germline V gene are LGHDT and YNNKEL (reference sequence). The CDR3 is CASSRPETPGELFF. The CDR3 DNA sequence: TGTGCCAGCAGCCGGCCAGAGACACCCGGGGAGCTGTTTTTT.